This T cell receptor beta chain was identified during a study of blood T cell repertoires in COVID-19. Study context: Spain, Italy and the United States supplied samples that represented acute and convalescent COVID-19.

Assay: immunoSEQ multiplex PCR; the TCRdb copy retains only in-frame clones and omits some. The data contain some 120,000 clones, approximately 86% of them singletons. The origin of this receptor is a woman aged 45-65 years who had recovered from COVID-19. Input material: peripheral blood.

Here the CDR3 DNA reads TGTGCCAGCAGTATCCCGGGACTAGCCTCCTACGAGCAGTACTTC. Its translation is CASSIPGLASYEQYF. The chain carries TRBV11-3 and TRBJ2-7; 9 nucleotides match TRBD2. The CDR3 has 15 amino acids. Germline lookup yields CDR1 SGHNT and CDR2 YENEEA. V shed 6 bases, J shed 0 bases, and the junction held 6 bases outside the gene matches.